The clone carrying this T cell receptor beta chain occurred a few times. The antigen is not known. V was shortened by 5 bases and J by 0 bases, with 11 bases between the two germline ends. Germline V CDR1 and CDR2: MNHEY, SVGAGI. This CDR3 spans 15 amino acids. The data were obtained in a study of T-cell memory formation after mild COVID-19. Study-level findings and limits: Pre-infection memory carried some responding clones, suggesting that cross-reactive memory joined.

Researchers used 5'RACE with constant-segment primers to make TCR alpha and TCR beta cDNA libraries that carry sample barcodes and UMIs. One entry per CDR3 protein, called by TCRdb with MiXCR from the 5' RACE reads. The table lists 45,000 to 65,000 distinct CDR3 sequences, 8% to 10% of them singletons. The chain employs TRBV6-5 and TRBJ1-3; D not certain. The sequenced sample consisted of PBMCs or a T cell subset sorted from them (not recorded which). The receptor was derived from a man younger than 35 who had mild COVID-19 (a few samples of this study predate the infection). Cell type and time point are not known. CDR3 amino acids: CASSPGRTSGNTIYF. As DNA, the CDR3 is TGTGCCAGCAGTCCCGGGCGTACCTCTGGAAACACCATATATTTT.